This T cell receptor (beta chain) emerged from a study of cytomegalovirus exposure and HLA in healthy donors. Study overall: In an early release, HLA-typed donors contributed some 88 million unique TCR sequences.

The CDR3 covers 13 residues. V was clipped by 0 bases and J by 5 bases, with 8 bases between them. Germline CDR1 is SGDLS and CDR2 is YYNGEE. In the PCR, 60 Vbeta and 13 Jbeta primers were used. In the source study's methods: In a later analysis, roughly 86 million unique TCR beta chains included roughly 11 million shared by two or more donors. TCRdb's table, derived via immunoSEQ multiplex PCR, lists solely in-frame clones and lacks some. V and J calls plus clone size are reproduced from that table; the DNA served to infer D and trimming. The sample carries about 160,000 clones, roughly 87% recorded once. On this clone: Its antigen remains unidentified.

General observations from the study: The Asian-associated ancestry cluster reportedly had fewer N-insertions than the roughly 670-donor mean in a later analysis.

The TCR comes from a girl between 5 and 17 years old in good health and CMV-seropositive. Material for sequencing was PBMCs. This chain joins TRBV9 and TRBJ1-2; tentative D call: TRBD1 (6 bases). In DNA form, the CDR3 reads TGTGCCAGCAGCGTAGAACAGGGTTATGGCTACACCTTC. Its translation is CASSVEQGYGYTF.